This TCR beta chain was identified in a study of post-analysis software for immune sequencing data. Overall study results and limits: A few TRBV segments occurring more often in patients than controls included TRBV5-6, TRBV5-1 and TRBV20-1.

This clonotype was detected only a few times. Antigen specificity is unknown. The library was made from cDNA and included unique molecular identifiers. TCRdb itself ran the PCR reads through MiXCR, one entry per CDR3 protein. The sample lists approximately 260,000 distinct CDR3 sequences, about 38% occurring once. Germline V gene sequence: CDR1 MDHEN, CDR2 SYDVKM. The CDR3 totals 15 residues. The V end was cut by 6 bases, the J end by 0 bases, with 12 bases between. This clonotype was obtained from a girl aged 10 to 17 with multiple sclerosis. The chain is built from TRBV28 and TRBJ1-3, with D unclear. Sequences were obtained from blood. The CDR3 DNA is TGTGCCAGCAGCCCTCGTAGGTACTCTGGAAACACCATATATTTT. Translating it yields CASSPRRYSGNTIYF.